Listed below are T cell receptor beta chains from one sample, sequenced in a study of cytomegalovirus exposure and HLA in healthy donors. Only in-frame clones appear in the TCRdb table, and some are missing; sequencing was by immunoSEQ multiplex PCR. The sample includes around 130,000 clones, 65% to 90% of them seen just once. The material sequenced was PBMCs. The source of these receptors is a man aged 18 to 35 in good health and CMV-seronegative. CDR3s include the opening cysteine and the closing phenylalanine or tryptophan. A D gene is named only where the DNA matches it firmly. Clone size is given for some rows only: seen once, a few or many times, or a class if the clone is expanded.

j_call v_call d_call clone_size cdr3_aa cdr3_nt
TRBJ1-6 TRBV25-1 TRBD1 NA CASSFGTGLSPLHF TGTGCCAGCTCTTTCGGGACAGGGTTATCACCCCTCCACTTT
TRBJ1-1 TRBV4-3 NA NA CASSQRTDLDLEAFF TGCGCCAGCAGCCAAAGGACAGACTTGGACCTTGAAGCTTTCTTT
TRBJ1-4 TRBV15 NA few CATSRGQQFGATNEKLFF TGTGCCACCAGCAGAGGTCAACAGTTTGGTGCAACTAATGAAAAACTGTTTTTT
TRBJ1-1 TRBV6-1 NA many CASSEGQENTEAFF TGTGCCAGCAGTGAAGGGCAGGAGAACACTGAAGCTTTCTTT
TRBJ2-7 TRBV6-1 NA NA CASSVPGATYEQYF TGTGCCAGCAGTGTTCCAGGGGCCACCTACGAGCAGTACTTC
TRBJ2-3 TRBV20-1 TRBD2 NA CSLAATDTQYF TGCAGCCTAGCGGCGACAGATACGCAGTATTTT
TRBJ2-7 TRBV7-7 TRBD1 NA CASSFRTGGLDEQYF TGTGCTAGCAGCTTTCGGACAGGGGGGTTGGACGAGCAGTACTTC
TRBJ2-2 TRBV19 NA NA CASSVTGNTGELFF TGTGCCAGTAGTGTCACAGGGAACACCGGGGAGCTGTTTTTT
TRBJ1-2 TRBV2 NA NA CASSENDRSNGYTF TGTGCCAGCAGTGAAAATGACAGATCGAATGGCTACACCTTC
TRBJ1-6 TRBV7-3 NA once CASGPGINNSPLHF TGTGCCAGCGGCCCGGGAATAAACAATTCACCCCTCCACTTT
TRBJ1-6 TRBV27 NA NA CASSLDSSYNSPLHF TGTGCCAGCAGTTTAGACAGCTCCTATAATTCACCCCTCCACTTT
TRBJ1-5 TRBV6-1 TRBD1 NA CASQAGTGGNQPQHF TGTGCCAGCCAAGCGGGGACAGGGGGGAATCAGCCCCAGCATTTT
TRBJ1-1 TRBV5-1 NA NA CASSFRRGNTEAFF TGCGCCAGCAGCTTTAGAAGGGGGAACACTGAAGCTTTCTTT
TRBJ1-5 TRBV25-1 TRBD1 NA CASAGTEYQPQHF TGTGCCAGCGCCGGGACAGAATATCAGCCCCAGCATTTT
TRBJ2-5 TRBV5-1 NA NA CASRAGTHDETQYF TGCGCCAGCAGAGCCGGGACACACGACGAGACCCAGTACTTC
TRBJ1-6 TRBV9 NA NA CASSVGRGTGNSPLHF TGTGCCAGCAGCGTAGGTCGGGGGACTGGTAATTCACCCCTCCACTTT
TRBJ1-1 TRBV27 TRBD1 NA CASSFDTDRGATEAFF TGTGCCAGCAGTTTCGATACGGACAGGGGTGCGACTGAAGCTTTCTTT
TRBJ1-1 TRBV4-1 NA NA CASSHLLQAFF TGCGCCAGCAGCCATCTCCTTCAAGCTTTCTTT
TRBJ1-6 TRBV7-9 NA few CASSSTHGNSPLHF TGTGCCAGCAGCTCGACCCACGGGAATTCACCCCTCCACTTT
TRBJ1-3 TRBV19 NA few CASSERLGNTIYF TGTGCCAGTAGTGAACGACTTGGAAACACCATATATTTT
TRBJ1-1 TRBV27 NA NA CASSFLTGNTEAFF TGTGCCAGCAGTTTCTTGACAGGGAACACTGAAGCTTTCTTT
TRBJ2-7 TRBV30 NA NA CASKGRGAYEQYF TGTGCTTCAAAGGGCAGGGGGGCGTACGAGCAGTACTTC
TRBJ2-5 TRBV7-2 TRBD2 few CASSLVVAGVETQYF TGTGCCAGCAGCTTAGTTGTAGCGGGGGTTGAGACCCAGTACTTC
TRBJ1-2 TRBV9 TRBD1 NA CASKGQAVLTF TGTGCCAGCAAAGGACAGGCGGTTCTCACCTTC
TRBJ1-5 TRBV4-1 NA few CASSPVRVGVSDQPQHF TGCGCCAGCAGCCCGGTAAGGGTAGGGGTGTCGGATCAGCCCCAGCATTTT
TRBJ2-5 TRBV5-1 NA NA CASSLLASGETQYF TGCGCCAGCAGCTTGCTGGCATCGGGAGAGACCCAGTACTTC
TRBJ1-4 TRBV30 NA NA CAWSVSGEKLFF TGTGCCTGGAGTGTCTCCGGTGAAAAACTGTTTTTT
TRBJ1-6 TRBV27 NA NA CASRTQGLGSPLHF TGTGCCAGCAGAACGCAGGGTTTAGGATCACCCCTCCACTTT
TRBJ2-5 TRBV7-9 TRBD1 NA CASSWGQGRETQYF TGTGCCAGCAGCTGGGGACAGGGAAGAGAGACCCAGTACTTC
TRBJ1-2 TRBV7-9 TRBD1 NA CASSLKGQQGKVRKGYTF TGTGCCAGCAGCTTAAAGGGACAACAGGGGAAGGTGAGAAAGGGCTACACCTTC
TRBJ1-2 TRBV5-1 NA NA CASSLDRPDGYTF TGCGCCAGCAGCTTGGACAGACCTGATGGCTACACCTTC
TRBJ1-4 TRBV30 NA NA CAWRPGTNEKLFF TGTGCCTGGAGGCCGGGGACTAATGAAAAACTGTTTTTT
TRBJ2-5 TRBV4-2 NA NA CASSQRTPGETQYF TGTGCCAGCAGCCAGAGGACCCCGGGGGAGACCCAGTACTTC
TRBJ2-1 TRBV7-9 TRBD1 NA CASSPSDRGLGNEQFF TGTGCCAGCAGCCCAAGCGACAGGGGGCTAGGCAATGAGCAGTTCTTC
TRBJ2-5 TRBV9 NA NA CASSVESLGEATQYF TGTGCCAGCAGCGTAGAGAGCCTCGGTGAAGCGACCCAGTACTTC
TRBJ1-1 TRBV6-5 NA NA CASSYSSLLVGAFF TGTGCCAGCAGTTACTCGAGTCTATTGGTTGGAGCTTTCTTT
TRBJ2-3 TRBV5-1 NA once CASSLIYRDIGTDTQYF TGCGCCAGCAGTTTGATTTACCGGGACATAGGCACAGATACGCAGTATTTT